This T cell receptor beta chain came from a study of blood T cell repertoires in COVID-19. Study details: Whether acute or convalescent, the COVID-19 samples came from the United States, Italy and Spain.

Clones were sequenced by immunoSEQ multiplex PCR, and TCRdb holds only the in-frame ones, with some missing. The sample includes 68,000 or so clones, around 86% seen only once; the top ten take 7% to 8.5%. With 6 bases removed from V and 4 bases from J, the gap between germline ends came to 16 bases. The CDR3 is made up of 15 amino acids. Germline V gene sequence: CDR1 MNHEY, CDR2 SMNVEV (reference sequence). Sequences were obtained from peripheral blood. The chain couples TRBV27 to TRBJ1-5; D might be TRBD1 (5 bases). The source of this sequence is a man in his thirties or forties with acute or convalescent COVID-19. DNA for the CDR3: TGTGCCAGCAGGACAGCCAACAGTATTAATCAGCCCCAGCATTTT. As protein: CASRTANSINQPQHF.